The 9 T cell receptor beta chains presented below share a single source sample, sequenced in a study of blood T cell repertoires in COVID-19. Some clones are missing from TCRdb's copy, which holds only in-frame ones; the method was immunoSEQ multiplex PCR. The repertoire has over 150,000 clones, about three quarters of them found once; the top ten carry 1.5% to 2%. Specimen: peripheral blood. These receptors all come from a man older than 75 with acute or convalescent COVID-19.

The chain is built from TRBV7-8 and TRBJ2-2, with 9 bases aligning to TRBD2. Looked up from germline, CDR1 is SGHVS and CDR2 is FQNEAQ. V trimming: 5 bases; J trimming: 4 bases; junction bases outside the gene matches: 5. CDR3 length equals 15 residues. CDR3 sequence reads: CASSPSGIFTGELFF. CDR3 sequence (DNA): TGTGCCAGCAGCCCTAGCGGGATCTTCACCGGGGAGCTGTTTTTT.

This clone was seen a handful of times. The chain couples TRBV27 to TRBJ1-1; tentatively, D is TRBD1 (6 bases). The germline V gene encodes CDR1 MNHEY and CDR2 SMNVEV (reference sequence). This CDR3 has 14 residues. Trimming took 5 bases from V and 0 from J, leaving 10 bases between them. DNA of the CDR3: TGTGCCAGCAGTCTCCCAGGGGTGAACACTGAAGCTTTCTTT. Its translation is CASSLPGVNTEAFF.

This chain uses TRBV7-6 with TRBJ2-3, with D perhaps TRBD1 (6 bases). Germline V gene data show CDR1 as SGHVS and CDR2 as FNYEAQ. The germline V and J ends were trimmed by 4 bases and 5 bases, with 25 bases remaining between them. The CDR3 consists of 18 residues. The CDR3 here is CASSSPTIPGPGQDTQYF. CDR3 DNA: TGTGCCAGCAGCTCGCCGACAATTCCTGGCCCGGGACAAGATACGCAGTATTTT.

The rearrangement joins TRBV5-1 to TRBJ2-1, with TRBD1 matching 9 bases. The CDR3 runs to 15 residues. Germline V lookup: CDR1 SGHRS, CDR2 YFSETQ. J lost 6 bases, V lost 4 bases, and 8 bases had no gene match. CDR3 nucleotide sequence: TGCGCCAGCAGCGCCCGGACAGGGGCCCTCAATGAGCAGTTCTTC. This sequence encodes CASSARTGALNEQFF. Full variable domain (remainder filled in from reference TRBV5-1 and TRBJ2-1): KAGVTQTPRYLIKTRGQQVTLSCSPISGHRSVSWYQQTPGQGLQFLFEYFSETQRNKGNFPGRFSGRQFSNSRSEMNVSTLELGDSALYLCASSARTGALNEQFFGPGTRLTVL.

V usage is TRBV12-3 or TRBV12-4 and J usage is TRBJ2-3; no definite D call. The CDR3 sequence is 12 residues long. V was shortened by 6 bases and J by 2 bases, with 6 bases between the two germline ends. Here the CDR3 reads CASSLFTDTQYF. DNA for the CDR3: TGTGCCAGCAGCCTCTTCACAGATACGCAGTATTTT.

The chain recombines TRBV6-5 with TRBJ1-2, with D perhaps TRBD1 (5 bases). Trimming took 6 bases from V and 3 from J, leaving 17 bases between them. Germline lookup yields CDR1 MNHEY and CDR2 SVGAGI. The CDR3 has 15 amino acids. CDR3 sequence: CASSSGGRVDYGYTF. The CDR3 DNA is TGTGCCAGCAGCTCGGGGGGGAGGGTGGACTATGGCTACACCTTC.

V usage is TRBV5-1 and J usage is TRBJ1-2; D is uncertain. Germline V lookup: CDR1 SGHRS, CDR2 YFSETQ. This CDR3 is 14 amino acids long. Trimming cost V 4 bases and J 3 bases, with 13 bases left between them. CDR3 bases: TGCGCCAGCAGCCCGGAGGACCGTGACTATGGCTACACCTTC. As protein: CASSPEDRDYGYTF.

The J gene is TRBJ2-7, the V gene TRBV11-2; D is perhaps TRBD2 (6 bases). The ends were cut back, 4 bases at V and 7 bases at J, with 17 bases in the middle. The V gene's germline CDR1 is SGHAT and CDR2 FQNNGV. This CDR3 is 14 amino acids long. Here the CDR3 reads CASSSPYRGWEQYV. The CDR3, as DNA: TGTGCCAGCAGCTCCCCTTACCGGGGGTGGGAGCAGTACGTC.

J is TRBJ1-2 and V is TRBV15; 9 nucleotides line up with TRBD1. The length of the CDR3 is 14 residues. Looked up from germline, CDR1 is LNHNV and CDR2 is YYDKDF (reference sequence). Trimming removed 5 bases from V and 3 bases from J; junction bases left unmatched: 4. The CDR3 DNA is TGTGCCACCAGCGCAACAGGGGGCTACTATGGCTACACCTTC. Its translation: CATSATGGYYGYTF.